These 15 T cell receptor beta chains originate from one sample sequenced in a study of Graves' ophthalmopathy and Graves' hyperthyroidism. TCR beta CDR3 regions were amplified from RNA transcripts. The authors performed first-round RT-PCR with HTBI primers and then a second-round multiplex PCR. MiXCR, run by TCRdb on the multiplex PCR reads, gives a single entry per CDR3 protein. The sample holds some 410,000 distinct CDR3 sequences, over 20% seen once. Input material: peripheral blood. The receptor source for this set is a woman younger than 35 with stable Graves' hyperthyroidism.

This clonotype appeared a single time. J is TRBJ1-2 and V is TRBV12-3 or TRBV12-4, with D unresolved. There are 11 residues in the CDR3. Trimming cost V 3 bases and J 6 bases, with 5 bases left between them. The CDR3 bases are TGTGCCAGCAGTTTTATGGATGGCTACACCTTC. As protein: CASSFMDGYTF.

This clonotype was recorded a few times. J is TRBJ2-7 and V is TRBV30, with a possible D match to TRBD1 (6 bases). Germline assignment: CDR1 GTSNPN and CDR2 SVGIG (reference sequence). Trimming stripped 2 bases from V and 2 bases from J, with 10 bases between. CDR3 length: 13 amino acids. The CDR3 DNA follows: TGTGCCTGGAGTTTACAGGGTACCTACGAGCAGTACTTC. As protein: CAWSLQGTYEQYF. The whole variable domain, filled in from reference TRBV30 and TRBJ2-7, reads SQTIHQWPATLVQPVGSPLSLECTVEGTSNPNLYWYRQAAGRGLQLLFYSVGIGQISSEVPQNLSASRPQDRQFILSSKKLLLSDSGFYLCAWSLQGTYEQYFGPGTRLTVT.

The sample holds many counts of this clonotype. V usage is TRBV20-1 and J usage is TRBJ2-7; tentative D call: TRBD1 (6 bases). Germline CDR1 reads DFQATT; CDR2 reads SNEGSKA (reference sequence). Trimming pared 4 bases from V and 3 bases from J, leaving 22 bases between. There are 16 residues in the CDR3. The CDR3: CSAKNLLRQAGYEQYF. CDR3 nucleotides: TGCAGTGCTAAAAACTTATTACGACAGGCAGGCTACGAGCAGTACTTC.

This clonotype was counted between two and nine times. The chain recombines TRBV5-1 with TRBJ1-1; 8 bases line up with TRBD1. The CDR3 totals 16 residues. The V gene end was trimmed by 0 bases and the J gene end by 4 bases; junction bases not matched to a gene: 8. CDR1 and CDR2 (germline): SGHRS, YFSETQ. The CDR3 loop is CASSLGSQGAGTEAFF. The DNA of the CDR3 is TGCGCCAGCAGCTTGGGCTCTCAGGGGGCAGGCACTGAAGCTTTCTTT.

This clonotype showed up just a few times. V is TRBV20-1 and J is TRBJ1-1; D is undetermined. This CDR3 region has 13 residues. CDR1 is DFQATT and CDR2 is SNEGSKA in the germline V gene (reference sequence). The germline V and J ends were trimmed by 3 bases and 0 bases, with 8 bases remaining between them. CDR3 sequence (DNA): TGCAGTGCTAGTTCCCAGATGAACACTGAAGCTTTCTTT. Translation gives CSASSQMNTEAFF.

Only a few counts were recorded for this clonotype. The rearrangement joins TRBV14 to TRBJ2-5; 8 bases line up with TRBD2. With 2 bases clipped from V and 7 bases from J, the junction kept 15 bases outside the gene matches. CDR1 and CDR2 from the germline V gene are SGHDN and FVKESK. CDR3 length: 17 amino acids. Here the CDR3 DNA reads TGTGCCAGCAGCCAATCAGGGACTAGTCGGGGACATAGGACCCAGTACTTC. The encoded protein is CASSQSGTSRGHRTQYF.

The chain is built from TRBV5-1 and TRBJ2-7; 9 bases are shared with TRBD1. With V trimmed by 3 bases and J by 5 bases, 6 bases remained unmatched. The germline gives CDR1 SGHRS, CDR2 YFSETQ. CDR3 length: 14 residues. DNA of the CDR3: TGCGCCAGCAGCTCGGGACAGGGAAAAGACGAGCAGTACTTC. It is translated as CASSSGQGKDEQYF.

This clonotype was counted many times. The V and J genes are TRBV20-1 and TRBJ1-2, with 7 bases that match TRBD1. Per the germline V gene, CDR1 is DFQATT and CDR2 is SNEGSKA (reference sequence). This CDR3 has 13 residues. Trimming cost V 4 bases and J 8 bases; bases outside gene matches: 10. In DNA form, the CDR3 reads TGCAGTGCTAACCTTAATGGACAGGAAGGCTACACCTTC. This gives the protein CSANLNGQEGYTF.

This chain connects TRBV30 to TRBJ1-1; 7 nucleotides match TRBD1. V shed 3 bases and J 0 bases; nucleotides not matched to a gene: 1. CDR3 length equals 13 residues. Germline CDR1 reads GTSNPN; CDR2 reads SVGIG (reference sequence). For the CDR3, the DNA is TGTGCCTGGAGGGGACAGCTGAACACTGAAGCTTTCTTT. Translation gives CAWRGQLNTEAFF.

CDR3 sequence: CASSLVAGGRETQYF. CDR3 nucleotides: TGCGCCAGCAGCTTGGTCGCAGGGGGTCGGGAGACCCAGTACTTC. The genes are TRBV5-1 and TRBJ2-5, with TRBD1 identical over 7 bases. This CDR3 is 15 amino acids long. Germline V gene sequence: CDR1 SGHRS, CDR2 YFSETQ. J lost 5 bases, V lost 0 bases, and 7 bases had no gene match.

This clonotype has at least ten counts. The junction departs from germline at one end; a sequencing error may be responsible. V is TRBV4-1 and J is TRBJ1-5; TRBD1 is a possible D gene (5 bases). This CDR3 spans 15 amino acids. Germline assignment: CDR1 MGHRA and CDR2 YSYEKL. The CDR3 DNA follows: TGCGCCAGCAGATCAGGGTTCAAGAGCAGTCAGCCCCAGCATTTT. Amino acid sequence: CASRSGFKSSQPQHF.

This clonotype was recorded at least ten times. The J gene is TRBJ2-2, the V gene TRBV10-3; 7 bases match TRBD1. J lost 0 bases, V lost 6 bases, and 7 bases had no gene match. Germline lookup yields CDR1 ENHRY and CDR2 SYGVKD. CDR3 length: 16 residues. CDR3 nucleotides: TGTGCCATCAGACGAACGACAGGGACGAACACCGGGGAGCTGTTTTTT. Residues: CAIRRTTGTNTGELFF.

The rearrangement joins TRBV28 to TRBJ2-7, with D tentatively TRBD1 or TRBD2 (5 bases each). The CDR3 extends over 14 amino acids. V was pared by 6 bases and J by 2 bases, with 14 bases between. The germline V gene encodes CDR1 MDHEN and CDR2 SYDVKM. The CDR3 nucleotides read TGTGCCAGCAGAGGGACCGCGACCCCCTACGAGCAGTACTTC. This gives the protein CASRGTATPYEQYF.

This clonotype was detected many times. The chain uses TRBV12-3 or TRBV12-4 and TRBJ2-7; TRBD2 is a possible D gene (7 bases). V dropped 3 bases and J dropped 7 bases, with 16 bases sitting between them. The CDR3 runs to 14 residues. The DNA of the CDR3 is TGTGCCAGCAGTTTTGGCGGGGGCCTGCGGGAGCAGTACTTC. Its translation is CASSFGGGLREQYF.

The sample holds many counts of this clonotype. The rearrangement links TRBV9 to TRBJ2-5; no clear D. CDR3 length: 13 amino acids. Trimming shortened V by 2 bases and J by 3 bases, and 8 bases separated the two germline ends. Germline V lookup: CDR1 SGDLS, CDR2 YYNGEE. CDR3 sequence: CASSVGQKETQYF. The CDR3, as DNA: TGTGCCAGCAGCGTGGGCCAGAAAGAGACCCAGTACTTC.